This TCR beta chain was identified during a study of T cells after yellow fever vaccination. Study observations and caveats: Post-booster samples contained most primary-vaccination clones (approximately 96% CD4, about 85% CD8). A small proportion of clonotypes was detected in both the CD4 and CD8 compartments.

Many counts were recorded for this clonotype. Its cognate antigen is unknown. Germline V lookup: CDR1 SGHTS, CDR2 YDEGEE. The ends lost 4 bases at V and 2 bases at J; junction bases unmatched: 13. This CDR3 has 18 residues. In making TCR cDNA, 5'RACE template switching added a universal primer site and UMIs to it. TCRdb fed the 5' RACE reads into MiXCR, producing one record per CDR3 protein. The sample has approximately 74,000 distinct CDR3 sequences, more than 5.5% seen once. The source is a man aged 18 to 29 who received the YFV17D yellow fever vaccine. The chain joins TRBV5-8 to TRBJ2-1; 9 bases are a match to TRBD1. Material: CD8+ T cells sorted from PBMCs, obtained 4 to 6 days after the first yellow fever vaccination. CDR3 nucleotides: TGTGCCAGCAGCGGAGGACAGGGGAGTGGGCGAACCTACAATGAGCAGTTCTTC. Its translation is CASSGGQGSGRTYNEQFF.